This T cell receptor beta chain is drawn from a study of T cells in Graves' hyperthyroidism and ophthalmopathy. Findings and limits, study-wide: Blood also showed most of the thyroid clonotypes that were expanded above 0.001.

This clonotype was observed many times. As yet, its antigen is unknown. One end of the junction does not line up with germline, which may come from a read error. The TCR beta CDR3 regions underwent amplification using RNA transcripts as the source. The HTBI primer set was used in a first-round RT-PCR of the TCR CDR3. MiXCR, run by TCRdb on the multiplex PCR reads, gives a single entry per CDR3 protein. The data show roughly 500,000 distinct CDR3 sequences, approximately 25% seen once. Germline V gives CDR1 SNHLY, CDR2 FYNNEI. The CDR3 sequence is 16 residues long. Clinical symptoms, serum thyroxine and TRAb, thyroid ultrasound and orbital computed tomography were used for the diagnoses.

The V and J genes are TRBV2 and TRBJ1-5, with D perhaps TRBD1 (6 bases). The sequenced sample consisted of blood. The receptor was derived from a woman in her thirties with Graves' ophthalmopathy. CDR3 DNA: TGTGCCAGCAGCGAAGAGGGGGGACGGCTTGGACAGCCCCAGCATTTT. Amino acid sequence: CASSEEGGRLGQPQHF.